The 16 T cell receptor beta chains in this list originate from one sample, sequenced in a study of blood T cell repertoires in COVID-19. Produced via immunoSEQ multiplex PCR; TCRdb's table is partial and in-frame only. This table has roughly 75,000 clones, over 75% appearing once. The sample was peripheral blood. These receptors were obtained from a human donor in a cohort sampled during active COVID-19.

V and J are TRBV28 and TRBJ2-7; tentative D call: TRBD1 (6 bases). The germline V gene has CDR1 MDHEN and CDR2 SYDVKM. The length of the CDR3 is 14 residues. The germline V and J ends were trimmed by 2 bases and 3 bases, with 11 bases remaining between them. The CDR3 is CASSLGQGFYEQYF. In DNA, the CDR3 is TGTGCCAGCAGTTTAGGGCAGGGGTTCTACGAGCAGTACTTC.

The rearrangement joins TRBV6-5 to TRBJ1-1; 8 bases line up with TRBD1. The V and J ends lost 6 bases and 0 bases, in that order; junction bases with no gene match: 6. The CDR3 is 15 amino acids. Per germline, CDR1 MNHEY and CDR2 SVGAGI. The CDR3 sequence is CASSQDRGMNTEAFF. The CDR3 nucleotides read TGTGCCAGCAGCCAAGACAGGGGCATGAACACTGAAGCTTTCTTT.

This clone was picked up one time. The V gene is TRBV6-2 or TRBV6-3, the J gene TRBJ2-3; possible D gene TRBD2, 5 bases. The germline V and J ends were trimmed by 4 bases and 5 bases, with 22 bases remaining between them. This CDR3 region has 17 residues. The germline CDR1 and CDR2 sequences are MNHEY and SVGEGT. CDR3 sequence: CASSWRPPRIGGDTQYF. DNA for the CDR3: TGTGCCAGCAGTTGGCGTCCTCCTAGAATTGGAGGAGATACGCAGTATTTT.

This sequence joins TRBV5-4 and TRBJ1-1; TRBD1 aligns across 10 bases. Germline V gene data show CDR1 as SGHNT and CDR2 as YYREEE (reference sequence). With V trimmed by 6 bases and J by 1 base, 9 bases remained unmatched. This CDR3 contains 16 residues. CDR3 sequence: CASMKDRGSRNTEAFF. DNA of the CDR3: TGTGCCAGCATGAAGGACAGGGGGTCGAGGAACACTGAAGCTTTCTTT.

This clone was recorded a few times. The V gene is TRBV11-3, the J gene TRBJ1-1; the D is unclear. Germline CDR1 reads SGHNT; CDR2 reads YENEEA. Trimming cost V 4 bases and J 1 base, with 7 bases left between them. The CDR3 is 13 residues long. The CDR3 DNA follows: TGTGCCAGCAGCTCGGGAGGGAACACTGAAGCTTTCTTT. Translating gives CASSSGGNTEAFF.

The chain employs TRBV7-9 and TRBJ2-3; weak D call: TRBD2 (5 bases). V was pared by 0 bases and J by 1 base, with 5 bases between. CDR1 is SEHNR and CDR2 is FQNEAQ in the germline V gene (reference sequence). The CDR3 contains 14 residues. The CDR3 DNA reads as TGTGCCAGCAGCTTAGCTAGCGGCACAGATACGCAGTATTTT. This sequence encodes CASSLASGTDTQYF.

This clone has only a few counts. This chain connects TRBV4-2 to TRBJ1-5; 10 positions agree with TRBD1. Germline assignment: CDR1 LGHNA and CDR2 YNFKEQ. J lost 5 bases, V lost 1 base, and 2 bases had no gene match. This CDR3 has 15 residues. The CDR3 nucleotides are TGTGCCAGCAGCCAAGCAGGGACAGGGGATCAGCCCCAGCATTTT. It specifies CASSQAGTGDQPQHF.

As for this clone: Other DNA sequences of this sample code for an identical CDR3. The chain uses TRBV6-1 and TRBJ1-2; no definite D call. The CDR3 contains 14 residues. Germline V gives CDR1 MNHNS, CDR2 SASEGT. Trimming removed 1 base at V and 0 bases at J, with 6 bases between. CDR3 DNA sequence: TGTGCCAGCAGTGAAGGGCCCGCTAACTATGGCTACACCTTC. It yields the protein CASSEGPANYGYTF.

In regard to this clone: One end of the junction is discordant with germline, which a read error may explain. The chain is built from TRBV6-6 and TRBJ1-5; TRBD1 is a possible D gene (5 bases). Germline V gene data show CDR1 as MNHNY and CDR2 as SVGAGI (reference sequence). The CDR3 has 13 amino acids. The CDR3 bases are TGTGCCAGCAGTTTCCAGGGCAACCAGCCCCAGCATTTT. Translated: CASSFQGNQPQHF.

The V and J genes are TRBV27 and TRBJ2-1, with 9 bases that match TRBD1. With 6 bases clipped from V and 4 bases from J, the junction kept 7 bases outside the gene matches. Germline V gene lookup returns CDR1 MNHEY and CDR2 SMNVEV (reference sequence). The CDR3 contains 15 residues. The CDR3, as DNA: TGTGCCAGCAGCCTGACAGGGGGACTTTACAATGAGCAGTTCTTC. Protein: CASSLTGGLYNEQFF.

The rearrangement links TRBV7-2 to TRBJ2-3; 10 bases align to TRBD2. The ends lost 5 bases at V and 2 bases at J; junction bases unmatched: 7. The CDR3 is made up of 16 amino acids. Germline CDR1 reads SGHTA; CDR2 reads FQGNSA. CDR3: CASSKSLAGITDTQYF. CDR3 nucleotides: TGTGCCAGCAGCAAGTCACTAGCGGGGATCACAGATACGCAGTATTTT.

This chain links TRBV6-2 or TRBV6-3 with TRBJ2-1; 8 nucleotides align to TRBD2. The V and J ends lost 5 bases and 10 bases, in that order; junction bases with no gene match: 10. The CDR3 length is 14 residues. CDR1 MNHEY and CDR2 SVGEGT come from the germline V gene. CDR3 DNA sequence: TGTGCCAGCAGTATCGGACTAGCCCAGGGGGAGCAGTTCTTC. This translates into CASSIGLAQGEQFF.

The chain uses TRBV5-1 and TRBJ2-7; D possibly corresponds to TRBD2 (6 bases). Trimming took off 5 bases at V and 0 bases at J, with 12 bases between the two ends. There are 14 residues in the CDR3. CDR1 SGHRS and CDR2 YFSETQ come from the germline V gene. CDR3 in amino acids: CASRGDFSSYEQYF. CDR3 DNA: TGCGCCAGCAGAGGGGACTTTAGCTCCTACGAGCAGTACTTC.

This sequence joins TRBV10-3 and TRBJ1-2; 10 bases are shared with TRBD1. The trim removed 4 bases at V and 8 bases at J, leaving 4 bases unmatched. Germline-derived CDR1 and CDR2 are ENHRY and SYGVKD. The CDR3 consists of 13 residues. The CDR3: CAISGDRGHGYTF. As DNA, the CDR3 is TGTGCCATCAGTGGAGACAGGGGGCACGGCTACACCTTC.

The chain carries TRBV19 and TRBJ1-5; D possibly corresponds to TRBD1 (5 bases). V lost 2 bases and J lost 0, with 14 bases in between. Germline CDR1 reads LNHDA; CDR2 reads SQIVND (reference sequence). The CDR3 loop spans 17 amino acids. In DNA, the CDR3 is TGTGCCAGTAGTATACCTCTTGCGGGACTTAGCAATCAGCCCCAGCATTTT. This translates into CASSIPLAGLSNQPQHF.

The CDR3: CASSYYVGQPQHF. CDR3 in DNA: TGTGCCAGCAGTTACTACGTCGGTCAGCCCCAGCATTTT. The chain has TRBV6-5 and TRBJ1-5; D is uncertain. Germline V gives CDR1 MNHEY, CDR2 SVGAGI. Trimming took off 1 base at V and 6 bases at J, with 7 bases between the two ends. The CDR3 covers 13 residues.